At least ten counts were recorded for the clone carrying this TCR beta chain. This record comes from a study of T cells after yellow fever vaccination. From germline, CDR1 is MGHDK and CDR2 SYGVNS. V was pared by 3 bases and J by 2 bases, with 9 bases between. The CDR3 length is 14 residues. TCRdb fed the 5' RACE reads into MiXCR, producing one record per CDR3 protein. The sample yields approximately 600,000 distinct CDR3 sequences, roughly an eighth seen once. V usage is TRBV25-1 and J usage is TRBJ2-3, with a weak D call TRBD2 (5 bases). This receptor was taken from a man younger than 40 who received the YFV17D yellow fever vaccine. The specimen comprised PBMCs, sampled on the day of the yellow fever booster vaccination. The CDR3 DNA sequence: TGTGCCAGCAGTGATAGCGCTCTCACAGATACGCAGTATTTT. This sequence encodes CASSDSALTDTQYF.